These 19 T cell receptor beta chains came from one sample sequenced in a study of cytomegalovirus exposure and HLA in healthy donors. The PCR had 60 Vbeta and 13 Jbeta primers. The assay was immunoSEQ multiplex PCR, and TCRdb's table has in-frame clones only and misses some. The repertoire holds some 150,000 clones, with around 79% as singletons. Sequencing was carried out using PBMCs. These TCRs come from a man aged 40-50 years in good health and CMV-seronegative.

The chain joins TRBV19 to TRBJ1-1; 9 bases match TRBD1. J was trimmed by 4 bases and V by 9 bases; bases with no gene match: 6. Looked up from germline, CDR1 is LNHDA and CDR2 is SQIVND (reference sequence). The CDR3 is 13 residues long. The CDR3 protein is CASLQTGGTEAFF. The CDR3, as DNA: TGTGCCAGCCTACAGACAGGGGGCACTGAAGCTTTCTTT.

V gene TRBV28 combines with J gene TRBJ2-2; 11 nucleotides align to TRBD2. Germline V gene data show CDR1 as MDHEN and CDR2 as SYDVKM. The V segment lost 6 bases and the J segment 7 bases; nucleotides outside the gene matches: 4. This CDR3 spans 14 amino acids. This chain's CDR3 is CASSLSGGDGELFF. In DNA, the CDR3 is TGTGCCAGCAGCCTTAGCGGGGGGGACGGGGAGCTGTTTTTT.

The rearrangement links TRBV25-1 to TRBJ2-7; 7 nucleotides agree with TRBD1. There are 15 residues in the CDR3. Germline assignment: CDR1 MGHDK and CDR2 SYGVNS. V lost 1 base to trimming and J lost 4 bases; unmatched junction nucleotides: 7. CDR3 in amino acids: CASSEFGTEDYEQYF. CDR3 in DNA: TGTGCCAGCAGTGAATTCGGGACAGAGGATTACGAGCAGTACTTC.

This chain joins TRBV27 and TRBJ2-7; 8 bases line up with TRBD1. The junction had 7 bases not matched to a gene; V was cut back by 5 bases and J by 4 bases. Per the germline V gene, CDR1 is MNHEY and CDR2 is SMNVEV (reference sequence). The CDR3 sequence is 14 residues long. The DNA of the CDR3 is TGTGCCAGCAGTCCCCGGACAGGGATTTACGAGCAGTACTTC. Translated, it gives CASSPRTGIYEQYF.

This chain joins TRBV6-1 and TRBJ1-2; TRBD1 matches 7 bases. CDR3 size: 14 residues. The V segment lost 3 bases and the J segment 4 bases; nucleotides outside the gene matches: 5. Germline lookup yields CDR1 MNHNS and CDR2 SASEGT. The CDR3 reads CASSEATGVYGYTF. CDR3 in DNA: TGTGCCAGCAGTGAGGCAACAGGGGTCTATGGCTACACCTTC.

This chain links TRBV28 with TRBJ2-7, with 8 bases matching TRBD1. Germline V lookup: CDR1 MDHEN, CDR2 SYDVKM. V trimming: 7 bases; J trimming: 5 bases; junction bases outside the gene matches: 13. The CDR3 has 15 amino acids. The CDR3 spells CASKSLGQGTNEQYF. The CDR3 DNA reads TGTGCCAGCAAATCCCTAGGACAGGGTACCAACGAGCAGTACTTC.

The chain links TRBV9 to TRBJ2-7; maybe TRBD1 (6 bases). Germline CDR1 SGDLS, CDR2 YYNGEE. This CDR3 spans 16 amino acids. V gave up 3 bases and J gave up 0 bases, with 16 bases separating them. The CDR3 loop reads CASSDDPDRFSYEQYF. The DNA of the CDR3 is TGTGCCAGCAGCGACGATCCAGACAGGTTCTCCTACGAGCAGTACTTC.

The V call is TRBV4-1, the J call TRBJ2-7, with a weak D call TRBD1 (6 bases). Trimming took off 1 base at V and 0 bases at J, with 7 bases between the two ends. This CDR3 has 14 amino acids. The germline CDR1 and CDR2 sequences are MGHRA and YSYEKL. In DNA, the CDR3 is TGCGCCAGCAGCCAAGGACAGGTCTCCTACGAGCAGTACTTC. It specifies CASSQGQVSYEQYF.

The chain combines TRBV27 with TRBJ1-6, with D uncertain. The V end was cut by 6 bases, the J end by 6 bases, with 6 bases between. Per germline, CDR1 MNHEY and CDR2 SMNVEV (reference sequence). The CDR3 totals 12 residues. The CDR3 DNA reads as TGTGCCAGCAGAAGAGTTAATTCACCCCTCCACTTT. Its translation: CASRRVNSPLHF.

The chain joins TRBV2 to TRBJ2-3; the match to TRBD1 covers 9 bases. The CDR3 extends over 15 amino acids. Trimming at V came to 8 bases and at J to 5 bases, leaving 11 bases not matched to a gene. The germline gives CDR1 SNHLY, CDR2 FYNNEI. CDR3 in DNA: TGTGCCAGCGCGCGCAGGACAGGGGAAGGAGATACGCAGTATTTT. Its protein product is CASARRTGEGDTQYF.

This rearrangement joins TRBV4-1 to TRBJ1-2; 7 nucleotides match TRBD1. The CDR3 is made up of 14 amino acids. From germline, CDR1 is MGHRA and CDR2 YSYEKL. V was pared by 1 base and J by 8 bases, with 7 bases of the junction left unmatched. The CDR3 DNA reads as TGCGCCAGCAGCCAAGTACAGGGGCTGGCGGGCTACACCTTC. Its protein is CASSQVQGLAGYTF.

This clone was counted a single time. The rearrangement uses TRBV5-6 and TRBJ2-3; 7 positions agree with TRBD2. V was clipped by 3 bases and J by 6 bases; unmatched bases: 7. The CDR3 consists of 14 residues. Germline V gene lookup returns CDR1 SGHDT and CDR2 YYEEEE. This CDR3 is CASSWGGPPDTQYF. CDR3 nucleotides: TGTGCCAGCAGCTGGGGGGGACCGCCGGATACGCAGTATTTT.

This chain connects TRBV5-1 to TRBJ2-3, with 11 bases fitting TRBD2. The V gene's germline CDR1 is SGHRS and CDR2 YFSETQ. J was trimmed by 6 bases and V by 5 bases; bases with no gene match: 14. The CDR3 has 17 residues. The CDR3: CASSRGVAGGPGDTQYF. CDR3 in DNA: TGCGCCAGCAGTCGGGGCGTAGCGGGGGGGCCCGGTGATACGCAGTATTTT.

This clone was counted between two and nine times. The CDR3 nucleotides are TGTGCCTGGAGTGTGGGCGGGTTGAATGAAAAACTGTTTTTT. This encodes CAWSVGGLNEKLFF. The chain links TRBV30 to TRBJ1-4; D unresolved. Germline CDR1 reads GTSNPN; CDR2 reads SVGIG (reference sequence). The CDR3 extends over 14 amino acids. Trimming stripped 0 bases from V and 5 bases from J, with 10 bases between.

The gene calls are TRBV14 and TRBJ1-6; no clear D. In germline, CDR1 is SGHDN, CDR2 FVKESK. CDR3 length equals 14 residues. The V gene lost 2 bases and the J gene lost 9 bases, with 11 bases spanning the gap. The CDR3 DNA follows: TGTGCCAGCAGCCAAAACAGCGGTATTTCACCCCTCCACTTT. Translating it yields CASSQNSGISPLHF.

The chain is built from TRBV18 and TRBJ2-2; D is perhaps TRBD2 (5 bases). V was trimmed by 1 base and J by 1 base, leaving 13 bases between them. The CDR3 runs 17 residues. The germline gives CDR1 KGHSH, CDR2 LQKENI. In DNA form, the CDR3 reads TGTGCCAGCTCACCACTTGTAAGGGAGCTGAACACCGGGGAGCTGTTTTTT. Encoded protein: CASSPLVRELNTGELFF.

This clone was seen more than once but under ten times. The chain is built from TRBV28 and TRBJ1-2; maybe TRBD1 (5 bases). The V and J ends lost 5 bases and 4 bases respectively, with 14 bases between them. This CDR3 is 14 amino acids long. Germline values: CDR1 MDHEN, CDR2 SYDVKM. The CDR3 region is CASSPPSQGYGYTF. CDR3 nucleotide sequence: TGTGCCAGCAGTCCCCCCTCCCAGGGCTATGGCTACACCTTC.

The V gene is TRBV27, the J gene TRBJ1-4; 9 bases are a match to TRBD1. The germline gives CDR1 MNHEY, CDR2 SMNVEV (reference sequence). Trimming at V came to 3 bases and at J to 7 bases, leaving 6 bases not matched to a gene. This CDR3 spans 15 amino acids. CDR3 in amino acids: CASSFSGTGSEKLFF. The CDR3 region has the DNA TGTGCCAGCAGTTTCTCCGGGACAGGGTCTGAAAAACTGTTTTTT. Complete variable domain (other parts from reference TRBV27 and TRBJ1-4): EAQVTQNPRYLITVTGKKLTVTCSQNMNHEYMSWYRQDPGLGLRQIYYSMNVEVTDKGDVPEGYKVSRKEKRNFPLILESPSPNQTSLYFCASSFSGTGSEKLFFGSGTQLSVL.

This clone has a single count. A junction boundary mismatches the germline segment, possibly from a read error. The chain carries TRBV9 and TRBJ2-2; tentative D call: TRBD1 (7 bases). Germline CDR1 is SGDLS and CDR2 is YYNGEE. The CDR3 has 16 amino acids. The CDR3 DNA is TGTGCCAGCAGCGTAGGTGCAGGGGGGAACCCCGGGGAGCTGTTTTTT. Amino acid sequence: CASSVGAGGNPGELFF.